The next 18 T cell receptor beta chains were all read from a single sample in a study of early T cells in non-severe SARS-CoV-2 infection. TCRdb reprocessed the 5' RACE reads with MiXCR, giving one entry per CDR3 protein. Among fewer than 85,000 distinct CDR3 sequences listed, about 12% were seen once. Sequenced: whole blood. Receptor source: an adult who was a healthcare worker with PCR-confirmed SARS-CoV-2 infection or an uninfected control (not recorded which).

About this clonotype: A much larger clone differs from this one at a single base, so this may be a read error. Written as DNA, the CDR3 is TGCAGCCTCCAGGGACAGGGAGTAGGTGGGGAGCTGTTTTTT. Amino acids: CSLQGQGVGGELFF. The V gene is TRBV29-1, the J gene TRBJ2-2; 9 nucleotides align to TRBD1. This CDR3 is 14 amino acids long. V dropped 8 bases and J dropped 8; count of bases not matched to a gene: 12. The germline V gene has CDR1 SQVTM and CDR2 ANQGSEA.

In this sample, this clonotype turned up a few times. V is TRBV12-3 or TRBV12-4 and J is TRBJ1-1; D perhaps matches TRBD1 (6 bases). This CDR3 has 13 residues. V gave up 9 bases and J gave up 3 bases, with 14 bases separating them. As DNA, the CDR3 is TGTGCCAGTAGACAGGAGATTTACACTGAAGCTTTCTTT. Protein sequence: CASRQEIYTEAFF.

This clonotype was seen many times. The chain has TRBV6-5 and TRBJ2-5, with TRBD2 matching over 7 bases. Germline assignment: CDR1 MNHEY and CDR2 SVGAGI. The V segment lost 5 bases and the J segment 5 bases; nucleotides outside the gene matches: 11. The CDR3 is made up of 15 amino acids. The CDR3 nucleotides are TGTGCCAGCAGTGCTGCGCAGGGAGGGAGGGAGACCCAGTACTTC. Protein: CASSAAQGGRETQYF.

There are many counts of this clonotype. The CDR3 DNA follows: TGCAGTGCTAGAGATGAGCGGACCCAGTTCTTC. Translating it yields CSARDERTQFF. The V call is TRBV20-1, the J call TRBJ2-1; D perhaps matches TRBD2 (5 bases). The ends were cut back, 0 bases at V and 13 bases at J, with 10 bases in the middle. Germline V gene data show CDR1 as DFQATT and CDR2 as SNEGSKA (reference sequence). This CDR3 spans 11 amino acids.

This clonotype was recorded at least ten times. The V call is TRBV2, the J call TRBJ2-1; TRBD2 is a possible D gene (6 bases). This CDR3 spans 16 amino acids. Germline CDR1 SNHLY, CDR2 FYNNEI. With 8 bases removed from V and 3 bases from J, the gap between germline ends came to 20 bases. The CDR3 DNA follows: TGTGCCAGCCTGATCGGGTGGGGGGAAAACTACAATGAGCAGTTCTTC. Protein sequence: CASLIGWGENYNEQFF.

This clonotype was recorded many times. The genes are TRBV15 and TRBJ2-7, with 9 bases that match TRBD1. Unmatched junction bases numbered 7, after V lost 5 bases and J lost 2 bases. Germline V gene lookup returns CDR1 LNHNV and CDR2 YYDKDF (reference sequence). This CDR3 is built from 15 residues. The CDR3 sequence: CATSAGTGSAYEQYF. CDR3 bases: TGTGCCACCAGCGCCGGGACAGGGTCAGCCTACGAGCAGTACTTC.

The chain combines TRBV13 with TRBJ1-3; D is uncertain. Germline V gene data show CDR1 as PRHDT and CDR2 as FYEKMQ (reference sequence). This CDR3 has 15 residues. V was pared by 1 base and J by 3 bases, with 10 bases between. The DNA of the CDR3 is TGTGCCAGCAGCTTAGCCGGAACACATGGAAACACCATATATTTT. Protein sequence: CASSLAGTHGNTIYF. The complete variable domain, with remaining parts taken from reference TRBV13 and TRBJ1-3, reads AAGVIQSPRHLIKEKRETATLKCYPIPRHDTVYWYQQGPGQDPQFLISFYEKMQSDKGSIPDRFSAQQFSDYHSELNMSSLELGDSALYFCASSLAGTHGNTIYFGEGSWLTVV.

The sample holds a few counts of this clonotype. The V and J genes are TRBV2 and TRBJ2-1; the D gene is possibly TRBD1 (6 bases). This CDR3 region has 16 residues. From germline, CDR1 is SNHLY and CDR2 FYNNEI. V was cut by 0 bases and J by 3 bases, with 12 bases left in between. CDR3 protein: CASSEAGTGFYNEQFF. DNA of the CDR3: TGTGCCAGCAGTGAAGCGGGAACAGGGTTCTACAATGAGCAGTTCTTC.

This sequence joins TRBV2 and TRBJ2-5, with a possible D match to TRBD1 (5 bases). Germline V gene lookup returns CDR1 SNHLY and CDR2 FYNNEI. This CDR3 spans 12 amino acids. With 9 bases removed from V and 4 bases from J, the gap between germline ends came to 12 bases. The CDR3 DNA reads as TGTGCCAGTTCCACAGGCCTAGAGACCCAGTACTTC. Its protein is CASSTGLETQYF.

This clonotype was detected many times. The chain joins TRBV7-8 to TRBJ1-1; 7 bases are a match to TRBD1. V trimming: 2 bases; J trimming: 9 bases; junction bases outside the gene matches: 6. CDR3 length equals 13 residues. Germline CDR1 SGHVS, CDR2 FQNEAQ. The chain's CDR3 is CASSLSGQSKAFF. The CDR3 nucleotides are TGTGCCAGCAGCTTATCGGGACAGAGCAAAGCTTTCTTT.

V is TRBV14 and J is TRBJ2-7; 7 nucleotides line up with TRBD2. The CDR3 extends over 15 amino acids. Germline V lookup: CDR1 SGHDN, CDR2 FVKESK. V trimming: 2 bases; J trimming: 2 bases; junction bases outside the gene matches: 6. For the CDR3, the DNA is TGTGCCAGCAGCCAATGGGCGGGAGCCCCCTACGAGCAGTACTTC. This codes for CASSQWAGAPYEQYF.

This clonotype was detected ten times or more. The chain couples TRBV19 to TRBJ2-2, with D hard to call. The V gene's germline CDR1 is LNHDA and CDR2 SQIVND (reference sequence). V lost 3 bases and J lost 0, with 5 bases in between. The CDR3 runs to 14 residues. Here the CDR3 DNA reads TGTGCCAGTAGTATTGGTGCGAACACCGGGGAGCTGTTTTTT. The encoded protein is CASSIGANTGELFF. The full variable domain, completed using reference TRBV19 and TRBJ2-2, is DGGITQSPKYLFRKEGQNVTLSCEQNLNHDAMYWYRQDPGQGLRLIYYSQIVNDFQKGDIAEGYSVSREKKESFPLTVTSAQKNPTAFYLCASSIGANTGELFFGEGSRLTVL.

Here the CDR3 reads CSASQPESFSIEQFF. The CDR3 DNA reads TGCAGTGCCAGCCAGCCGGAGAGCTTTTCCATAGAGCAGTTCTTC. This chain connects TRBV20-1 to TRBJ2-1, with no clear D. V lost 6 bases, J lost 10 bases, and 25 bases lay in between. Germline V lookup: CDR1 DFQATT, CDR2 SNEGSKA (reference sequence). There are 15 residues in the CDR3.

There are a few counts of this clonotype. V usage is TRBV10-3 and J usage is TRBJ2-7; TRBD1 agrees at 7 bases. The V gene end was trimmed by 4 bases and the J gene end by 6 bases; junction bases not matched to a gene: 3. CDR1 and CDR2 (germline): ENHRY, SYGVKD. The CDR3 has 12 residues. The CDR3 coding sequence is TGTGCCATCAGTGTAAGGGGGCGCGAGCAGTACTTC. Translated: CAISVRGREQYF.

The sample holds many counts of this clonotype. CDR3 in DNA: TGTGCCAGCAGCCAGGGGTCAAACATTCAGTACTTC. Encoded protein: CASSQGSNIQYF. The chain is built from TRBV16 and TRBJ2-4, with D uncertain. The V and J ends lost 3 bases and 6 bases respectively, with 6 bases between them. The CDR3 has 12 amino acids. Germline lookup yields CDR1 KGHSY and CDR2 FQNENV.

This clonotype was picked up many times. The genes are TRBV9 and TRBJ1-1, with 8 bases matching TRBD1. V dropped 4 bases and J dropped 2; count of bases not matched to a gene: 10. Germline values: CDR1 SGDLS, CDR2 YYNGEE. The length of the CDR3 is 16 residues. The CDR3: CASSPWTGPINTEAFF. In DNA, the CDR3 is TGTGCCAGCAGCCCCTGGACAGGGCCGATTAACACTGAAGCTTTCTTT.

The chain recombines TRBV12-3 or TRBV12-4 with TRBJ2-7; 7 bases fit TRBD2. V shed 1 base and J 5 bases; nucleotides not matched to a gene: 2. The length of the CDR3 is 13 residues. The CDR3 sequence: CASSLEGGNEQYF. The CDR3 DNA reads as TGTGCCAGCAGTTTAGAGGGAGGGAACGAGCAGTACTTC.

This clonotype has just a few counts. V is TRBV4-1 and J is TRBJ2-2; 12 bases align to TRBD1. Trimming removed 3 bases from V and 9 bases from J; junction bases left unmatched: 5. There are 15 residues in the CDR3. Germline loops: CDR1 MGHRA, CDR2 YSYEKL. CDR3 nucleotide sequence: TGCGCCAGCAGCCACCCGGGACAGGGGGCGCGGGAGCTGTTTTTT. It codes for CASSHPGQGARELFF.